Presented here are 3 T cell receptor beta chains from one specimen sequenced in a study of blood T cells in healthy people across ages. A J-beta primer mix and a sample-barcoded 5' primer were used in a second PCR of about 7 to 12 cycles. Using its own MiXCR run on the 5' RACE reads, TCRdb lists one record per CDR3 protein. This table has 600,000 to 850,000 distinct CDR3 sequences, 43% appearing once. Sequencing was performed on blood. These TCRs come from a woman between 55 and 75 years old in good health.

This clonotype was counted between two and nine times. V and J are TRBV7-8 and TRBJ2-1; 7 bases map to TRBD1. This CDR3 comprises 14 residues. Germline V gene data show CDR1 as SGHVS and CDR2 as FQNEAQ. The V gene end was trimmed by 5 bases and the J gene end by 8 bases; junction bases not matched to a gene: 9. The CDR3 DNA reads TGTGCCAGCAGCAAAGGGGGCGCGGTAGATGAGCAGTTCTTC. It translates to CASSKGGAVDEQFF.

This clonotype was picked up a small number of times. The genes are TRBV20-1 and TRBJ1-5; 9 bases are shared with TRBD1. This CDR3 has 13 amino acids. CDR1 is DFQATT, CDR2 SNEGSKA, per germline (reference sequence). CDR3 in DNA: TGCACTTCCGGGACAGGGCGGTATCAGCCCCAGCATTTT. It codes for CTSGTGRYQPQHF.

The V gene is TRBV7-8, the J gene TRBJ2-1, with no clear D. Germline CDR1 SGHVS, CDR2 FQNEAQ. CDR3 length equals 13 residues. Trimming shortened V by 5 bases and J by 5 bases, and 10 bases separated the two germline ends. CDR3 bases: TGTGCCAGCAGCGTAGACATGGACAATGAGCAGTTCTTC. This gives the protein CASSVDMDNEQFF.